Given below is one TCR beta chain in context. Its antigen is as yet unknown. The data were obtained in a study of T-cell memory formation after mild COVID-19. General study points: Clones that contracted from day 15 to 85 had balanced CD4/CD8; later expanders were CD4+ biased.

One entry per CDR3 protein results from TCRdb running MiXCR on the 5' RACE reads. Altogether about 560,000 distinct CDR3 sequences are present, less than 25% being singletons, with the ten largest covering 8.4%. The specimen was PBMCs or a T cell subset sorted from them (not recorded which). The sequence came from an adult woman who had mild COVID-19 (a few samples of this study predate the infection). Cell type and time point are not known.

The CDR3 here is CASSPGGGLRNTEAFF. CDR3 sequence (DNA): TGTGCCAGCAGCCCAGGGGGGGGGCTCCGGAACACTGAAGCTTTCTTT. The rearrangement uses TRBV7-8 and TRBJ1-1, with TRBD1 identical over 7 bases. The V gene's germline CDR1 is SGHVS and CDR2 FQNEAQ. The CDR3 loop spans 16 amino acids. After removal of 5 bases from V and 1 base from J, the junction contained 10 bases not matched to a gene. The full variable domain, with the rest looked up from reference TRBV7-8 and TRBJ1-1, is GAGVSQSPRYKVAKRGQDVALRCDPISGHVSLFWYQQALGQGPEFLTYFQNEAQLDKSGLPSDRFFAERPEGSVSTLKIQRTQQEDSAVYLCASSPGGGLRNTEAFFGQGTRLTVV.